A selection of T cell receptor beta chains follows, all from one sample in a study of blood T cell repertoires in COVID-19. The assay was immunoSEQ multiplex PCR, and TCRdb's table has in-frame clones only and misses some. The repertoire holds 300,000 or so clones, with roughly 87% as singletons. The sequenced sample was PBMCs or T cells enriched from blood (not recorded which). The source of these receptors is a woman aged 30 to 39 who had recovered from COVID-19. The CDR3 runs from the conserved cysteine through the conserved F or W.

J gene	V gene	CDR3 protein
TRBJ2-7	TRBV27	CASSRQSPPYEQYF
TRBJ1-6	TRBV28	CASSPTGFRNSPLHF
TRBJ1-5	TRBV18	CASSPLGGEPQHF
TRBJ2-5	TRBV2	CASSGTLAGLQETQYF
TRBJ2-1	TRBV6-4	CASSETGSSYNEQFF
TRBJ2-3	TRBV5-4	CASSLVRAGGTDTQYF
TRBJ1-2	TRBV21-1	CASSNWYRGRWSYGYTF
TRBJ2-7	TRBV5-4	CASRGDRGYEQYF
TRBJ1-4	TRBV19	CASSSTGDEKLFF
TRBJ2-3	TRBV5-1	CASSLRTSGGTDTQYF
TRBJ1-4	TRBV9	CASSVDSQGRKLFF